This T cell receptor (beta chain) was recorded in a study of vaccination and CD4 T cells after COVID-19. Study summary: A vaccine, either BNT162b2 or mRNA-1273, was given to participants in two doses.

The CDR3 is made up of 12 amino acids. Germline V gene data show CDR1 as DFQATT and CDR2 as SNEGSKA (reference sequence). V lost 6 bases, J lost 8 bases, and 16 bases lay in between. Treatment in this sample: roughly 10-day PBMC culture with coronavirus spike peptide pools or control peptides (ViraFEST assay). Cultures of PBMCs, around 1.8 million per well, were set up with about 10 IU/ml IL-2 and approximately 9.7 ug/ml peptide pools. Whole-study results and caveats: Researchers report that 304 of 307 vaccine-specific clones in convalescent patients proved spike mono-reactive.

A note on this clonotype: The antigen remains unidentified.

Sequencing of cultured CD4+ T cell DNA used the Oncomine TCR Beta short-read assay. One entry per CDR3 protein, called by TCRdb with MiXCR from the PCR reads. The sample contains about 20,000 distinct CDR3 sequences, around 70% of which appear only once. This clonotype was obtained from a human donor who had recovered from COVID-19. The V call is TRBV20-1, the J call TRBJ1-2; no firm D call. The sequencing sample was made of CD4+ T cells from blood, cultured in vitro. This CDR3 reads CSALLTAGGYTF. The CDR3 DNA follows: TGCAGTGCGCTTTTAACGGCCGGGGGCTACACCTTC.